This is a list of T cell receptor beta chains from one sample in a study of PD-L1 blockade in urothelial cancer. Assay used: immunoSEQ multiplex PCR; TCRdb lists only in-frame clones, some missing. The sample has 45,000 or so clones; 70% to 90% are singletons. The starting material was PBMCs, obtained around atezolizumab (anti-PD-L1) treatment. These receptors were taken from a donor over 35 with urothelial cancer. CDR3s include the opening cysteine and the closing phenylalanine or tryptophan. The order of the fields is V gene, D gene, J gene, clone size, CDR3 DNA, CDR3 protein. D genes are given only for firm matches. Rows may omit the clone size; those that give it use once, few, many or a size class.

TRBV19	-	TRBJ1-5	-	TGTGCCAGCTCGGGGGGGCAAGATCAGCCCCAGCATTTT	CASSGGQDQPQHF
TRBV19	TRBD1	TRBJ2-7	few	TGTGCCAGTCAGGGACAGGGGTTCTACGAGCAGTACTTC	CASQGQGFYEQYF
TRBV19	-	TRBJ1-2	-	TGTGCCAGCCGGGGACAAAAACTCTATGGCTACACCTTC	CASRGQKLYGYTF
TRBV20-1	-	TRBJ2-1	-	TGCAGTGTGTGGGCCCGAAATGAGCAGTTCTTC	CSVWARNEQFF
TRBV28	TRBD1	TRBJ1-5	-	TGTGCCAGCAGTCCCAGACAGGGGGATCAGCCCCAGCATTTT	CASSPRQGDQPQHF
TRBV7-8	TRBD1	TRBJ1-5	-	TGTGCCAGCAGCACCAACAGGGGGAGCAATCAGCCCCAGCATTTT	CASSTNRGSNQPQHF
TRBV19	TRBD2	TRBJ2-2	-	TGTGCCGGTGGTAGCGGGAGTCTCAACGGGGAGCTGTTTTTT	CAGGSGSLNGELFF
TRBV5-1	-	TRBJ2-6	-	TGCGCCAGCAGCTTGTGGGCCGCTGGGGCCAACGTCCTGACTTTC	CASSLWAAGANVLTF
TRBV7-3	-	TRBJ1-3	-	TGTGCCAGCAGCTTAACGTCGGGACTAGGGGGAAACACCATATATTTT	CASSLTSGLGGNTIYF
TRBV6-5	TRBD1	TRBJ1-1	-	TGTGCCAGCAGCCAGGGGGGCAGCCTGAACACTGAAGCTTTCTTT	CASSQGGSLNTEAFF
TRBV4-3	-	TRBJ2-7	-	TGCGCCAGCAGCCAAGGCGGGACAGCCGCCGGGCAGTACTTC	CASSQGGTAAGQYF
TRBV5-1	TRBD1	TRBJ2-1	once	TGCGCCAGCAGCCGCCAGGGGGAAGGTTACAATGAGCAGTTCTTC	CASSRQGEGYNEQFF
TRBV2	TRBD2	TRBJ2-3	-	TGTGCCAGCAGTGGCGGGGGGGGCCCAGATACGCAGTATTTT	CASSGGGGPDTQYF
TRBV6-5	TRBD2	TRBJ2-1	once	TGTGCCAGCAGTTACGGGGGGACTAGCGGGACGCGGGAGCAGTTCTTC	CASSYGGTSGTREQFF
TRBV18	TRBD1	TRBJ1-1	-	TGTGCCAGCTCCCCACAGGGGGCGATGGGCACTGAAGCTTTCTTT	CASSPQGAMGTEAFF
TRBV6-5	TRBD1	TRBJ2-5	-	TGTGCCAGCAGCCTCACGGACAGGGAAGGGGGGACCCAGTACTTC	CASSLTDREGGTQYF
TRBV21-1	-	TRBJ2-3	-	TGTGCCAGCAGCAAATGGGGGAAAAGGACTAGCGGGGCGCAAGATACGCAGTATTTT	CASSKWGKRTSGAQDTQYF
TRBV5-1	TRBD1	TRBJ2-1	-	TGCGCCAGCAGCCCCGGGACAGGGGGATTTGAGCAGTTCTTC	CASSPGTGGFEQFF
TRBV19	-	TRBJ1-1	medium-sized	TGTGCCCATGGCCGGGACACTGAAGCTTTCTTT	CAHGRDTEAFF
TRBV5-1	-	TRBJ2-2	-	TGCGCCAGCAGCCCCCTTGCCCTAGCGAAGAACACCGGGGAGCTGTTTTTT	CASSPLALAKNTGELFF
TRBV5-1	-	TRBJ2-7	once	TGCGCCAGCAGCTTGGTCCAGTCCTCCTACGAGCAGTACTTC	CASSLVQSSYEQYF
TRBV6-5	TRBD2	TRBJ2-1	-	TGTGCCAGCAGTTACAGCCCCAGCGGGAGGTCCAATGAGCAGTTCTTC	CASSYSPSGRSNEQFF
TRBV27	-	TRBJ2-5	-	TGTGCCAGCAGTCACCGACAGCCCCAAGGTACCCAGTACTTC	CASSHRQPQGTQYF
TRBV7-3	TRBD2	TRBJ2-1	few	TGTGCCAGCAGCCCTGCGGGACTAGCGGGAGGAGGACGCAATGAGCAGTTCTTC	CASSPAGLAGGGRNEQFF
TRBV7-2	-	TRBJ1-5	-	TGTGCCAGCAGCCTACAGGGTCTTCAGCCCCAGCATTTT	CASSLQGLQPQHF
TRBV7-3	-	TRBJ1-1	-	TGTGCCAGCAGCGTCGGGACATCGAACACTGAAGCTTTCTTT	CASSVGTSNTEAFF
TRBV7-2	TRBD2	TRBJ2-5	-	TGTGCCAGCAGCCAACGCGGACGGGGGGGAGGTTGGGAGACCCAGTACTTC	CASSQRGRGGGWETQYF
TRBV7-3	TRBD1	TRBJ2-1	-	TGTGCCAGCAGCCTCACAGGGGGAATCGGCAATGAGCAGTTCTTC	CASSLTGGIGNEQFF
TRBV19	TRBD2	TRBJ2-1	-	TGTGCCAGTAGTCGACTAGCGGGAGGGGTCTACAATGAGCAGTTCTTC	CASSRLAGGVYNEQFF
TRBV10-3	-	TRBJ2-7	-	TGTGCCATCAGGAGGGTTCCCGCCGCGGCCCACGAGCAGTACTTC	CAIRRVPAAAHEQYF
TRBV18	-	TRBJ1-4	-	TGTGCCAGCTCACCCCAGGACGCTGGACTGAATGAAAAACTGTTTTTT	CASSPQDAGLNEKLFF
TRBV28	-	TRBJ1-5	-	TGTGCCAGCAGACTAAGTCGGAATCAGCCCCAGCATTTT	CASRLSRNQPQHF
TRBV9	-	TRBJ2-1	-	TGTGCCAGCAGCGTATTGGGCCAGCTCCAGGAGCAGTTCTTC	CASSVLGQLQEQFF
TRBV4-2	-	TRBJ2-3	-	TGTGCCAGCAGCCCGGTTGGGTCTGGGAGCCCTATGGATACGCAGTATTTT	CASSPVGSGSPMDTQYF
TRBV28	TRBD1	TRBJ2-5	-	TGTGCCAGCAGTTTGGGGACAGGGCGGGAGACCCAGTACTTC	CASSLGTGRETQYF
TRBV9	TRBD1	TRBJ2-2	-	TGTGCCAGCAGCGTATGGGGGGACAGGGATCTCGGGGAGCTGTTTTTT	CASSVWGDRDLGELFF
TRBV19	-	TRBJ1-2	-	TGTGCCAGCACGGGGGGGGACGTAAGAAACTATGGCTACACCTTC	CASTGGDVRNYGYTF
TRBV1	-	TRBJ2-1	-	TGCACCAGCAGCCAAGGGGGCACAACGGGAGAGGCCGGCCATGAGCAGTTCTTC	CTSSQGGTTGEAGHEQFF
TRBV5-4	TRBD2	TRBJ2-7	-	TGTGCCAGCAGCCCAAAGACTAGCGGGGGAGCCTACGAGCAGTACTTC	CASSPKTSGGAYEQYF
TRBV6-1	TRBD2	TRBJ2-1	-	TGTGCCAGCACCTGGACTAGCGGGTACAATGAGCAGTTCTTC	CASTWTSGYNEQFF
TRBV28	TRBD1	TRBJ1-4	large	TGTGCCAGCAGCTCGGGACAGAAGAATGAAAAACTGTTTTTT	CASSSGQKNEKLFF